Given below is one TCR beta chain in context. The antigen remains undetermined. The study ran its PCR with 60 Vbeta and 13 Jbeta primers. Some clones are missing from TCRdb's copy, which holds only in-frame ones; the method was immunoSEQ multiplex PCR. Here the sample spans around 150,000 clones, 75% to 85% being singletons. Germline V gives CDR1 PRHDT, CDR2 FYEKMQ (reference sequence). Trimming removed 5 bases at V and 8 bases at J, with 21 bases between. The CDR3 consists of 15 residues. The sample is drawn from a study of cytomegalovirus exposure and HLA in healthy donors. Study results and caveats: Being productive about 87% or about 30% of the time was typical of most TCR beta V segments in an earlier analysis. The study put 150 or so TCR beta chains on its list as cytomegalovirus-associated. The classifier was said to identify cytomegalovirus status with high specificity and sensitivity.

This chain joins TRBV13 and TRBJ1-2; the D gene is possibly TRBD1 (6 bases). Sequencing was done on a sample of PBMCs. The clonotype was recovered from a man aged 50-59 years in good health and CMV-seropositive. The CDR3 nucleotides are TGTGCCAGCAGCATCGGGACACCCTCAGCGAGAGGCTACACCTTC. Translated, it gives CASSIGTPSARGYTF. Variable domain in full (rest from reference TRBV13 and TRBJ1-2): AAGVIQSPRHLIKEKRETATLKCYPIPRHDTVYWYQQGPGQDPQFLISFYEKMQSDKGSIPDRFSAQQFSDYHSELNMSSLELGDSALYFCASSIGTPSARGYTFGSGTRLTVV.